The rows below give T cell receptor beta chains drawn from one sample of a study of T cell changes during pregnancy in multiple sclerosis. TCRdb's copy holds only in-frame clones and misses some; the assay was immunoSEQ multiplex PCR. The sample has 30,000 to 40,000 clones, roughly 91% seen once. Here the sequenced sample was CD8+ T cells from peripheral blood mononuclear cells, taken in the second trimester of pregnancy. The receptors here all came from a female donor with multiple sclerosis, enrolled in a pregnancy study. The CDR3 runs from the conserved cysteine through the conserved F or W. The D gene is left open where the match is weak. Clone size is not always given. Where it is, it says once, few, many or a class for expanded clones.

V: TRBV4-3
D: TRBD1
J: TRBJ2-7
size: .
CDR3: CASSQARTGIYEQYF
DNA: TGCGCCAGCAGCCAAGCACGGACAGGGATCTACGAGCAGTACTTC

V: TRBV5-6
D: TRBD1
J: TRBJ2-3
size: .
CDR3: CASSLLGQGVDTQYF
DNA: TGTGCCAGCAGCCTACTGGGACAGGGAGTCGATACGCAGTATTTT

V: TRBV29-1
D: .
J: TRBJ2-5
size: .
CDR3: CSVDPRPRGIIQETQYF
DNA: TGCAGCGTTGACCCCCGTCCGCGGGGCATTATCCAAGAGACCCAGTACTTC

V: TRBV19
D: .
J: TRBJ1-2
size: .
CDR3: CASSESWTAANYGYTF
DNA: TGTGCCAGTAGTGAGTCCTGGACAGCAGCTAACTATGGCTACACCTTC

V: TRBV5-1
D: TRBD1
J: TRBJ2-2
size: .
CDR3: CASSFNRGTGELFF
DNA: TGCGCCAGCAGCTTTAACAGGGGCACCGGGGAGCTGTTTTTT

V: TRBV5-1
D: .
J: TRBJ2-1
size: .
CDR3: CASSVVAGELNEQFF
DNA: TGCGCCAGCAGCGTGGTTGCTGGGGAGCTCAATGAGCAGTTCTTC

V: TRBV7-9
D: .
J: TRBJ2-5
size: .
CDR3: CASSLVASQETQYF
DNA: TGTGCCAGCAGCTTAGTGGCCAGCCAAGAGACCCAGTACTTC

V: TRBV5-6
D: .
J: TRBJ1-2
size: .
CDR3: CASSLGQVDYGYTF
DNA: TGTGCCAGCAGCTTGGGACAGGTGGACTATGGCTACACCTTC

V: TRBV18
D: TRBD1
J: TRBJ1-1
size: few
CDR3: CASSPRGTEISILNTEAFF
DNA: TGTGCCAGCTCGCCAAGAGGGACAGAAATTTCCATTTTGAACACTGAAGCTTTCTTT

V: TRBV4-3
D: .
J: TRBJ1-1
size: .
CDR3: CASSQVVRGGVTEAFF
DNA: TGCGCCAGCAGCCAAGTTGTAAGGGGAGGAGTAACTGAAGCTTTCTTT

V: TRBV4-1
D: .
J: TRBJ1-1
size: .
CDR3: CASSQDRGARNTEAFF
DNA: TGCGCCAGCAGCCAAGATCGGGGGGCGAGAAACACTGAAGCTTTCTTT

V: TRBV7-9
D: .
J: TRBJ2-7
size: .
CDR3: CASSPWDTYDYEQYF
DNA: TGTGCCAGCAGCCCCTGGGACACTTACGACTACGAGCAGTACTTC

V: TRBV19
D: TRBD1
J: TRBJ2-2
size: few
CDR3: CASRTGAIGELFF
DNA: TGTGCCAGCCGGACAGGGGCTATCGGGGAGCTGTTTTTT

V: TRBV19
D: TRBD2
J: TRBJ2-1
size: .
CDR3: CASSKTRHLAGEDNEQFF
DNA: TGTGCCAGTAGTAAGACCCGCCATCTAGCGGGAGAGGACAATGAGCAGTTCTTC

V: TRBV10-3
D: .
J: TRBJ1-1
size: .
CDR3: CAIKTDRMNTEAFF
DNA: TGTGCCATCAAAACAGACAGGATGAACACTGAAGCTTTCTTT

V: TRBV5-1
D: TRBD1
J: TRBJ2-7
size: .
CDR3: CASSLAQGAYEQYF
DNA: TGCGCCAGCAGCTTGGCACAGGGGGCCTACGAGCAGTACTTC

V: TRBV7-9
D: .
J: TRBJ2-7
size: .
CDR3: CASSPRRVHEQYF
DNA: TGTGCCAGCAGCCCGAGGCGGGTGCACGAGCAGTACTTC

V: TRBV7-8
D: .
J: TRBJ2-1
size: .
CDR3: CASSDVWEYLGNEQFF
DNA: TGTGCCAGCAGCGATGTGTGGGAGTACTTGGGGAATGAGCAGTTCTTC

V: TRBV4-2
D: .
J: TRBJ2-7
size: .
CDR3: CASSQDLPGDEQYF
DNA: TGTGCCAGCAGCCAAGATCTCCCAGGGGACGAGCAGTACTTC

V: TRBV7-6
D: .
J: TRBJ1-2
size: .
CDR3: CASSLGTGGGYTF
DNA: TGTGCCAGCAGCTTGGGAACAGGCGGTGGCTACACCTTC

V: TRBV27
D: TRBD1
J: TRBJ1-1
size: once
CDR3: CASSHTGDTEAFF
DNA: TGTGCCAGCAGTCATACAGGGGACACTGAAGCTTTCTTT

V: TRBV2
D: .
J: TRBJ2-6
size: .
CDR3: CASSGTFFTGANVLTF
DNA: TGTGCCAGCAGTGGTACATTTTTCACTGGGGCCAACGTCCTGACTTTC

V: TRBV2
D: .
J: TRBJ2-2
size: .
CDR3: CASSAGAVSPGELFF
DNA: TGTGCCAGCAGTGCCGGTGCTGTCTCTCCCGGGGAGCTGTTTTTT

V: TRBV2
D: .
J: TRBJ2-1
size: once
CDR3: CASSERDNEQFF
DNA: TGTGCCAGCAGTGAGAGGGACAATGAGCAGTTCTTC

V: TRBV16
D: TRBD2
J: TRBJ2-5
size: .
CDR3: CASSQYGGRARETQYF
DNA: TGTGCCAGCAGCCAATACGGCGGGAGGGCCAGGGAGACCCAGTACTTC

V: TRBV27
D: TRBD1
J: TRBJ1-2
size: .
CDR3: CASRATGNSYGYTF
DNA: TGTGCCAGCAGGGCGACAGGGAATAGTTACGGCTACACCTTC

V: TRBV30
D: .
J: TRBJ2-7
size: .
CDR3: CAFRDTFYEQYF
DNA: TGTGCCTTCCGGGACACTTTTTACGAGCAGTACTTC

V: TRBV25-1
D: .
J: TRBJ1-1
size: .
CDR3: CASSGTAGALNTEAFF
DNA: TGTGCCAGCAGTGGGACTGCGGGGGCACTAAACACTGAAGCTTTCTTT

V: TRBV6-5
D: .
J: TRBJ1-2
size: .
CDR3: CASSLGQSYGYTF
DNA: TGTGCCAGCAGTCTCGGACAGTCCTATGGCTACACCTTC

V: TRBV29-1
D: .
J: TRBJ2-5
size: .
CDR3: CSVVTVQETQYF
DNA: TGCAGCGTTGTCACAGTCCAAGAGACCCAGTACTTC

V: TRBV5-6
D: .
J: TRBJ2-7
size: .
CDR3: CASSLRDTYEQYF
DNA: TGTGCCAGCAGCCTCAGGGATACCTACGAGCAGTACTTC

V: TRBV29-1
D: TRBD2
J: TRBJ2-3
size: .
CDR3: CSGGLAGPTDTQYF
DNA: TGCAGCGGTGGACTAGCGGGGCCCACAGATACGCAGTATTTT

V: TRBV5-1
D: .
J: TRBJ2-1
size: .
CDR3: CASSLAGSYNEQFF
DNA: TGCGCCAGCAGCTTGGCCGGCTCCTACAATGAGCAGTTCTTC

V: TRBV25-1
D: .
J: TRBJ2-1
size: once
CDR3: CASSEFLQGVNEQFF
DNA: TGTGCCAGCAGTGAATTCTTACAGGGAGTCAATGAGCAGTTCTTC

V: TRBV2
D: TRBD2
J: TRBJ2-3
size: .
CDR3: CASSDVAGPTDTQYF
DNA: TGTGCCAGCAGTGATGTAGCGGGGCCCACAGATACGCAGTATTTT

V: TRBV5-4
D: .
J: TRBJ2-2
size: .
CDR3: CASSSGDSGFTGELFF
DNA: TGTGCCAGCAGCTCAGGGGATAGCGGGTTCACCGGGGAGCTGTTTTTT

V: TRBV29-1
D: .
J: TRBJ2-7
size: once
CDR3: CSVEGIEGSSYEQYF
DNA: TGCAGCGTGGAGGGGATAGAGGGGAGCTCCTACGAGCAGTACTTC

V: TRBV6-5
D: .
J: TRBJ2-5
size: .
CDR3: CASSYSISSSETQYF
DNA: TGTGCCAGCAGTTACTCAATATCTAGCTCGGAGACCCAGTACTTC

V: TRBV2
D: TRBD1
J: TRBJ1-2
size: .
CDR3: CASIGEVTGNGYTF
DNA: TGTGCCAGCATCGGTGAAGTGACAGGGAATGGCTACACCTTC

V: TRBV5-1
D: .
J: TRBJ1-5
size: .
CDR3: CASSLGLNPGPQHF
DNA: TGCGCCAGCAGCTTGGGACTAAATCCGGGGCCCCAGCATTTT

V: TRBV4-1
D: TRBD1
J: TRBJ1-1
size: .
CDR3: CASSQESRGRTEAFF
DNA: TGCGCCAGCAGCCAAGAAAGCAGGGGGAGGACTGAAGCTTTCTTT

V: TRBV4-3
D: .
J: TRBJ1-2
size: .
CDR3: CASSQDPWSREDYGYTF
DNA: TGCGCCAGCAGCCAAGATCCGTGGAGCAGGGAAGACTATGGCTACACCTTC

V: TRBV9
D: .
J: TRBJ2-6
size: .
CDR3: CASSYSGANVLTF
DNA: TGTGCCAGCAGCTACTCTGGGGCCAACGTCCTGACTTTC

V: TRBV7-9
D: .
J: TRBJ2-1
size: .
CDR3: CASSSGQGSYNEQFF
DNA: TGTGCCAGCAGCTCAGGGCAGGGGTCCTACAATGAGCAGTTCTTC

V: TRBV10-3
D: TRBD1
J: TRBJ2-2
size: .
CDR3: CAISQDRAPTGELFF
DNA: TGTGCCATCAGTCAGGACAGGGCGCCCACCGGGGAGCTGTTTTTT

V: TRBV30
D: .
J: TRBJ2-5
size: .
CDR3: CAWSPFLETQYF
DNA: TGTGCCTGGAGCCCCTTTTTAGAGACCCAGTACTTC

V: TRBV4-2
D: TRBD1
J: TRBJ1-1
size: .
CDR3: CASSQEGTGVFPEAFF
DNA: TGTGCCAGCAGCCAAGAAGGGACAGGGGTTTTCCCTGAAGCTTTCTTT

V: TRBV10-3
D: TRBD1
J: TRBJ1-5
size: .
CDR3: CAISEQGETYQPQHF
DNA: TGTGCCATCAGTGAGCAGGGGGAGACCTATCAGCCCCAGCATTTT

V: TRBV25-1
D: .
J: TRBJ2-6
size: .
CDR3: CASSELLSGANVLTF
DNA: TGTGCCAGCAGTGAATTACTCTCTGGGGCCAACGTCCTGACTTTC

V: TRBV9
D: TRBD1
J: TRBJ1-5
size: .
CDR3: CASSEGGRGNQPQHF
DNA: TGTGCCAGCAGCGAAGGGGGCCGGGGTAATCAGCCCCAGCATTTT

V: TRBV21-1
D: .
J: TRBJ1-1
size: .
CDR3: CASSCQIRDLRGNAEAFF
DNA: TGTGCCAGCAGCTGCCAAATCCGGGACCTCAGGGGGAATGCTGAAGCTTTCTTT

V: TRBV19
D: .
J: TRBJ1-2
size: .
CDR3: CASSAEHNYGYTF
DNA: TGTGCCAGTAGTGCCGAGCATAACTATGGCTACACCTTC

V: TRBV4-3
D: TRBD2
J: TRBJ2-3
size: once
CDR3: CASSQDPGGAADTQYF
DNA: TGCGCCAGCAGCCAAGATCCCGGGGGGGCCGCAGATACGCAGTATTTT

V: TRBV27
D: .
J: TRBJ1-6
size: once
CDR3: CASSLSPTGLSPLHF
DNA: TGTGCCAGCAGTTTATCCCCCACAGGGCTTTCACCCCTCCACTTT

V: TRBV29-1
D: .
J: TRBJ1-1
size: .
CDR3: CSVVPTATEAFF
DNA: TGCAGCGTTGTTCCGACTGCCACTGAAGCTTTCTTT